This TCR beta chain was obtained from a study of blood T cell repertoires in COVID-19 (dated by TCRdb to 2020 to 2021). A note on the overall study: Samples covering the acute and convalescent phases of COVID-19 were provided by collaborators in the United States, Italy and Spain. The material from the prospective study consisted of cDNA or gDNA derived from T cells, B-cell-depleted T cells, or PBMCs. The dataset comprised deeply sampled blood TCRbeta repertoires from subjects exposed to, actively infected with, or recovered from COVID-19. The repertoires were made available in a free public database intended to serve as a resource for research on the immune response to SARS-CoV-2. Samples were obtained from the ongoing ImmuneRACE study (first 160 participants) and from some 1,200 subjects provided by 6 global collaborators. A de-identified subject ID, COVID-19 status, age in years and sex were almost always included in the sample metadata. Where HLA class I and class II types were available, the types were taken from metadata supplied by the sample provider, not from assay-based typing. Study-wide conclusions, independent of this receptor: Clinical and demographic metadata were provided uncurated, with the amount varying by source and participant.

Including cysteine and phenylalanine, the CDR3 has 12 amino acids. Solely the CDR3 DNA is kept, with 36 bases framed from the first base. From the germline V gene, CDR1 is KGHSH and CDR2 is LQKENI. V is cut by 6 bases and J by 6 bases, and the space between the germline ends is 9 bases. This clone is a singleton in its sample. The antigen it recognizes is unknown. Per-nucleotide qualities are absent, and no much larger clonotype sits a single base away. Whole blood was collected in K2EDTA tubes by collaborating institutions according to the institutions' own protocols. For TCRbeta analysis, collaborators shipped samples as frozen whole blood, isolated PBMCs, or DNA extracted from either of those sample types. TCRbeta CDR3 regions were amplified from genomic DNA using the immunoSEQ Assay, a bias-controlled multiplex PCR. For the original study's pipeline: Nucleated cell counts per sample were estimated from amplification of reference gene primers within the assay. Sequence reads were collapsed and filtered to measure the absolute abundance of every unique TCRbeta CDR3 rearrangement. For each sample, productive Simpson clonality was calculated by taking the square root of Simpson's diversity index across productive rearrangements. The table was pulled from immuneACCESS by TCRdb, which kept in-frame rearrangements only. Such tables lose some clones; where checked, under half of the loss comes from unresolved V genes, and the rest has no known cause. V and J calls and clone size come straight from that table; D and trimming were deduced from the DNA. Recorded for this sample are fewer than 40,000 clones; around 80% of them occurred a single time. The biggest ten clones account for approximately 30% of the sample.

The chain links TRBV18 with TRBJ2-1; a tentative D match to TRBD1 spans 6 bases. The sample consisted of peripheral blood. This receptor was obtained from a man aged 80 or over with acute or convalescent COVID-19. The nucleotides are TGTGCCAGCTCCCTACAGGGCAATGAGCAGTTCTTC. This yields the protein CASSLQGNEQFF.